This TCR beta chain was profiled in a study of blood T cell repertoires in COVID-19 (dated by TCRdb to 2020 to 2022). Study-level background: Collaborator samples came from the United States, Italy and Spain and covered acute and convalescent phases of COVID-19. The material from the prospective study consisted of cDNA or gDNA derived from T cells, B-cell-depleted T cells, or PBMCs. The dataset comprised deeply sampled blood TCRbeta repertoires from subjects exposed to, actively infected with, or recovered from COVID-19. A freely available public database, intended as a resource for researchers studying the immune response to SARS-CoV-2, is where the repertoires were released. The samples were drawn from the first 160 participants of the ongoing ImmuneRACE study and from some 1,300 subjects provided by 6 global collaborators. A de-identified subject ID, COVID-19 status, age in years and sex were almost always included in the sample metadata. Where available, HLA class I and class II types were taken from metadata supplied by the sample provider and were not determined by assay-based typing.

What the authors observed across the whole study: The amount of clinical and demographic metadata varied by source and participant and was provided uncurated.

The CDR3 starts with the cysteine, ends with the phenylalanine, and has 15 residues. CDR3 DNA only is kept here, 45 bases in frame from base 1. As encoded in the germline V gene, CDR1 is SGHVS while CDR2 is FQNEAQ. V loses 4 bases at its end and J loses 4 bases; junction bases beyond the gene matches: 9. For this clone: Its cognate antigen has yet to be identified. It has no much larger one-base neighbor in the sample; base qualities were not kept.

The collaborating institutions used their own protocols to collect whole blood in K2EDTA tubes. For TCRbeta analysis, collaborator samples were shipped as frozen whole blood, as isolated PBMCs, or as DNA extracted from either sample type. TCRbeta CDR3 regions were amplified from genomic DNA by means of the immunoSEQ Assay, a bias-controlled multiplex PCR. Under the source paper's analysis protocol: The number of nucleated cells in each sample was estimated from the amplification of reference gene primers within the assay. To quantify the absolute abundance of each unique TCRbeta CDR3 rearrangement, sequence reads were collapsed and filtered. For each sample, productive Simpson clonality was calculated as the square root of Simpson's diversity index over productive rearrangements. The table was pulled from immuneACCESS by TCRdb, which kept in-frame rearrangements only. Such tables lose some clones; where checked, under half of the loss comes from unresolved V genes, and the rest has no known cause. The V and J calls and clone size were taken over from that table, and D and trimming were inferred from the DNA. A total of under 50,000 clones appear in this sample, over 85% of them only once. 15% to 20% of the sample lies in the top ten.

The material sequenced was peripheral blood. This TCR came from a man in his 70s with active COVID-19. In this chain, TRBV7-8 is recombined with TRBJ2-7, and 8 bases in between align with TRBD1. The base sequence is TGTGCCAGCAGCTCCTTGACAGGGGATTTTTACGAGCAGTACTTC. This yields the protein CASSSLTGDFYEQYF.